The T cell receptor (beta chain) under discussion was sequenced for a study of OX40 agonist ivuxolimab in advanced cancers. General study results and limits: The CD4+ and CD8+ T cells in the blood had expanded clonally by week 6 at 0.1 to 3.0 mg/kg.

Clones were read by immunoSEQ multiplex PCR, and TCRdb kept only the in-frame ones, dropping some. The data show about 49,000 clones, roughly 94% seen once. Trimming removed 1 base at V and 6 bases at J, with 12 bases between. The CDR3 has 15 residues. Looked up from germline, CDR1 is MNHEY and CDR2 is SMNVEV (reference sequence). With respect to this clone: Its cognate antigen is unknown.

This specimen was CD4+ or CD8+ T cells sorted from blood, taken in a trial of the OX40 agonist ivuxolimab. This receptor was taken from an adult with an advanced solid tumor such as melanoma, head and neck, liver or kidney cancer. The genes are TRBV27 and TRBJ2-2; a possible D gene is TRBD2 (5 bases). The CDR3 DNA follows: TGTGCCAGCAGTTTATATCCTAGCAGCGCCGGGGAGCTGTTTTTT. Protein product: CASSLYPSSAGELFF.